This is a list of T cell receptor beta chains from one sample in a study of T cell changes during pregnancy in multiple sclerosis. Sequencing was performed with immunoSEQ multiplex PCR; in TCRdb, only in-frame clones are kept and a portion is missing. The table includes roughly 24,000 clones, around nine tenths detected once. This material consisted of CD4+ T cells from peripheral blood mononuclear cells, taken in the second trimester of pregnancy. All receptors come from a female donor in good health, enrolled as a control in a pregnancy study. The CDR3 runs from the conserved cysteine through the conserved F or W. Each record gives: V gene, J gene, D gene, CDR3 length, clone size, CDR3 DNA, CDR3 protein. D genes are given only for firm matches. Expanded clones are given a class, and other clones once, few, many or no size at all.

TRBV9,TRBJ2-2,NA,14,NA,TGTGCCAGCACCCCGTCCCCCGTTTCCGGGGAGCTGTTTTTT,CASTPSPVSGELFF
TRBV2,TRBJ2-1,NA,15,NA,TGTGCCAGCAGGAAGGAGCGGAGCTCCTACAATGAGCAGTTCTTC,CASRKERSSYNEQFF
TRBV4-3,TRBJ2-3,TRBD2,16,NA,TGCGCCAGCAGCCGGGGGCGGGGGGACAGCACAGATACGCAGTATTTT,CASSRGRGDSTDTQYF
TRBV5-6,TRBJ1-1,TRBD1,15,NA,TGTGCCAGCAGCTTCCTGGACAGGGAGCCCACTGAAGCTTTCTTT,CASSFLDREPTEAFF
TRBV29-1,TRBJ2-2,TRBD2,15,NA,TGCAGCGTTGAAAAGGGACTAGCGGGGACCGGGGAGCTGTTTTTT,CSVEKGLAGTGELFF
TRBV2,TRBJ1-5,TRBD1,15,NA,TGTGCCAGCAGTTCCGGGACAGGGGTTAATCAGCCCCAGCATTTT,CASSSGTGVNQPQHF
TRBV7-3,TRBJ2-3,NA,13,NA,TGTGCCAGCAGCTTAATCAGGACAGATACGCAGTATTTT,CASSLIRTDTQYF
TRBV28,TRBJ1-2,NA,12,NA,TGTGCCAGCCTTCGGGGTACCTATGGCTACACCTTC,CASLRGTYGYTF
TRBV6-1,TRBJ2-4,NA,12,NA,TGTGCCAGCAGTGATATCCGGTACATTCAGTACTTC,CASSDIRYIQYF
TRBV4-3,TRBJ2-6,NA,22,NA,TGCGCCAGCAGCCAAGATCTAGAAGGCAGGGAAGGCCCTCTCGAAGGGGCCAACGTCCTGACTTTC,CASSQDLEGREGPLEGANVLTF
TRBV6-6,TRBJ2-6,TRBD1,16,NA,TGTGCCAGCAGTAACCCAGGGGGCGCTGGGGCCAACGTCCTGACTTTC,CASSNPGGAGANVLTF
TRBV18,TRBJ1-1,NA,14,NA,TGTGCCAGCTCACCCCTCCCGGGTAACACTGAAGCTTTCTTT,CASSPLPGNTEAFF
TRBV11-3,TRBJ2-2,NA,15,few,TGTGCCAGCAGCTTAGGCCAGGGAAACACCGGGGAGCTGTTTTTT,CASSLGQGNTGELFF
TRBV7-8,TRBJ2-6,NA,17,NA,TGTGCCAGCAGCTTAGAGGTCCTCGGGGCTGGGGCCAACGTCCTGACTTTC,CASSLEVLGAGANVLTF
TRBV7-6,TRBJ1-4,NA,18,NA,TGTGCCAGCAGCCGCGGATTTCGCGACAGGTCCGAGAATGAAAAACTGTTTTTT,CASSRGFRDRSENEKLFF
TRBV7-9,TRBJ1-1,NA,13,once,TGTGCCAGCAGCCTTGGACAAAACACTGAAGCTTTCTTT,CASSLGQNTEAFF
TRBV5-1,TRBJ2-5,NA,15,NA,TGCGCCAGCAGCATCCTACAGGGTCCCCAAGAGACCCAGTACTTC,CASSILQGPQETQYF
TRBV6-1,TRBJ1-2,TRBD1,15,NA,TGTGCCAGCAGTGACGCCGGGACAGGGAACTATGGCTACACCTTC,CASSDAGTGNYGYTF
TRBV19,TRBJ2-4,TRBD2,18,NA,TGTGCCAGTAGTATTGGACTAGCGGGGGCCTTAGCCAAAAACATTCAGTACTTC,CASSIGLAGALAKNIQYF
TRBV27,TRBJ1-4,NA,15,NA,TGTGCCAGCCGCTCCGGGGGGACGGTTAGCGAAAAACTGTTTTTT,CASRSGGTVSEKLFF
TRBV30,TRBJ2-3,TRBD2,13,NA,TGTGCCTGGTCCGGGACTAGCGAGCATACGCAGTATTTT,CAWSGTSEHTQYF
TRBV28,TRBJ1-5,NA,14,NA,TGTGCCAGCAGGGGGGGAGGGGGAAATCAGCCCCAGCATTTT,CASRGGGGNQPQHF
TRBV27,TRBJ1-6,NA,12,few,TGTGCCAGCAGTCCGACAGCTTCACCCCTCCACTTT,CASSPTASPLHF
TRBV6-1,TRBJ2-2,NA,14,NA,TGTGCCAGCAGTGAGTCGCAGGGGACCGGGGAGCTGTTTTTT,CASSESQGTGELFF
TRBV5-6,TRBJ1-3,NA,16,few,TGTGCCAGCAGCTTGAGGCCCAGGGGTACTGGAAACACCATATATTTT,CASSLRPRGTGNTIYF
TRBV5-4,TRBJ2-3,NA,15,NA,TGTGCCAGCAGCTCTGCTGGCGGCTACACAGATACGCAGTATTTT,CASSSAGGYTDTQYF
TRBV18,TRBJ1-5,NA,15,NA,TGTGCCAGCTCACCACGGGCGGGTGCCAATCAGCCCCAGCATTTT,CASSPRAGANQPQHF
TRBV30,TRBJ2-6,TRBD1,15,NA,TGTGCCCGGGACAGGGGGAGGAGTGGGGCCAACGTCCTGACTTTC,CARDRGRSGANVLTF
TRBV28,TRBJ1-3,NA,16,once,TGTGCCAGCAGTTTTTTTCGGGGGAGCTCTGGAAACACCATATATTTT,CASSFFRGSSGNTIYF
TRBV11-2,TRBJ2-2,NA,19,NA,TGTGCCAGCAGCCCAAAACCGTCCGTCGGGTCTTCAATCACCGGGGAGCTGTTTTTT,CASSPKPSVGSSITGELFF
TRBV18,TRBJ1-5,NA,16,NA,TGTGCCAGCTCACCACCGGGGGCGAACATAAATCAGCCCCAGCATTTT,CASSPPGANINQPQHF
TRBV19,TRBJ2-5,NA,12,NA,TGTGCCAGTAGCACGGGTCGAGAGACCCAGTACTTC,CASSTGRETQYF
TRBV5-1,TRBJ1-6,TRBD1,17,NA,TGCGCCAGCAGCTCCGACAGGGCTGGTGTAGCTAATTCACCCCTCCACTTT,CASSSDRAGVANSPLHF
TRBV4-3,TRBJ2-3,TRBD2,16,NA,TGCGCCAGCAGCCCCGCTAGCGGGGGGGCCGCGGATACGCAGTATTTT,CASSPASGGAADTQYF